A single TCR beta chain is shown here with its context. The antigen remains undetermined. This CDR3 is 16 amino acids long. The V segment lost 5 bases and the J segment 3 bases; nucleotides outside the gene matches: 10. Germline V CDR1 and CDR2: WNHNN, SYGVQD (reference sequence). These data are taken from a study of cytomegalovirus exposure and HLA in healthy donors. Study information: Most donors, 70% to 85% of a few hundred genotyped, fell in the Caucasian-associated ancestry cluster.

Study-wide findings and caveats: Per a later analysis, HLA-associated TCR beta chains showed more clonal expansion than other, equally common TCR beta chains. Some V segments, including TRBV6-2 and TRBV6-3, were excluded as indistinguishable.

Use of 60 Vbeta and 13 Jbeta primers characterized the PCR. TCRdb keeps only in-frame clones here, not all; method: immunoSEQ multiplex PCR. Here the sample spans about 100,000 clones, over 65% being singletons. The sample taken for sequencing was PBMCs. The chain carries TRBV10-1 and TRBJ2-7, with TRBD1 identical over 10 bases. The sequence came from an older woman in good health and CMV-seronegative. The CDR3, as DNA: TGCGCCAGCAGTCCACAAGCTGGACAGGGGGACTACGAGCAGTACTTC. This translates into CASSPQAGQGDYEQYF.